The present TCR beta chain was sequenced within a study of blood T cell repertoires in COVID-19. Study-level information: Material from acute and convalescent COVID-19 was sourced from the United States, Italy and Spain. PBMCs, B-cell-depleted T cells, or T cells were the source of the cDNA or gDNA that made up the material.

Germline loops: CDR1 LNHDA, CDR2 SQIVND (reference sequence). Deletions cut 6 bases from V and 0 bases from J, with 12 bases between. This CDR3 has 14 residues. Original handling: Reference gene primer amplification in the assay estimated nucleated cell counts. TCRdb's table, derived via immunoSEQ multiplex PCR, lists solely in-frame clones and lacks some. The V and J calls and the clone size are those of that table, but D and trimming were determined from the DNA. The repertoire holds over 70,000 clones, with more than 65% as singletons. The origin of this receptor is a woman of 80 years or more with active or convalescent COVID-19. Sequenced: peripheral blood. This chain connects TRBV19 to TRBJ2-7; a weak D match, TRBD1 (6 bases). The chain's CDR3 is CASSQGFSSYEQYF. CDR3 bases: TGTGCCAGTAGCCAGGGGTTTAGCTCCTACGAGCAGTACTTC.